This T cell receptor (beta chain) was sequenced for a study of cytomegalovirus exposure and HLA in healthy donors. On the study more broadly: The approximately 670 first-cohort repertoires and the 95 to 150 validation repertoires shared the same platform, a later analysis reported.

TCRdb's copy holds only in-frame clones and misses some; the assay was immunoSEQ multiplex PCR. The sample carries more than 200,000 clones, roughly 84% recorded once. Study results and caveats: Rarity characterized most TCR sequences, yet some public TCRs appeared in many donors. Testing in vitro showed a few CMV-associated chains specific for CMV antigens. Investigators reported 150 to 200 TCR beta chains as tied to cytomegalovirus.

Comments on this clone: Its target is not known.

V dropped 2 bases and J dropped 7 bases, with 15 bases sitting between them. The CDR3 sequence is 14 residues long. Germline V gene data show CDR1 as MDHEN and CDR2 as SYDVKM. The rearrangement links TRBV28 to TRBJ2-7; tentatively, D is TRBD2 (6 bases). The TCR comes from a man between 18 and 35 years old in good health and CMV-seropositive. The specimen sequenced was PBMCs. The CDR3 sequence: CASSLVAGSGEQYF. The CDR3 DNA follows: TGTGCCAGCAGTTTAGTCGCGGGGTCTGGGGAGCAGTACTTC.